These T cell receptor beta chains were read from a single sample in a study of blood T cell repertoires in COVID-19. Libraries were prepared by immunoSEQ multiplex PCR; TCRdb keeps only in-frame clonotypes and omits some of them. Here the sample spans 150,000 to 200,000 clones, roughly 88% being singletons. The specimen was PBMCs or T cells enriched from blood (not recorded which). These receptors were taken from a middle-aged man who had recovered from COVID-19. Both conserved end residues are part of each CDR3. Each record gives: clone size, D gene, CDR3 length, V gene, J gene, CDR3 protein, CDR3 DNA. D genes are given only for firm matches. Where a row states a size, it is once, few, many or the class of an expanded clone; other rows omit it.

size: -; D: -; length: 16; V: TRBV18; J: TRBJ1-1; CDR3: CASSLTLTGGNTEAFF; DNA: TGTGCCAGCTCACTAACCTTGACAGGAGGAAACACTGAAGCTTTCTTT
size: -; D: TRBD1; length: 16; V: TRBV4-2; J: TRBJ1-4; CDR3: CASSQDSQGASGKLFF; DNA: TGTGCCAGCAGCCAAGATAGTCAGGGGGCCTCTGGAAAACTGTTTTTT
size: -; D: TRBD1; length: 16; V: TRBV19; J: TRBJ2-6; CDR3: CASRTTGGDGANVLTF; DNA: TGTGCCAGTAGAACGACAGGGGGCGATGGGGCCAACGTCCTGACTTTC
size: -; D: -; length: 12; V: TRBV18; J: TRBJ2-5; CDR3: CASSTNRETQYF; DNA: TGTGCCAGCTCAACAAACCGAGAGACCCAGTACTTC
size: -; D: -; length: 16; V: TRBV4-1; J: TRBJ1-3; CDR3: CASSQDTGVSGNTIYF; DNA: TGCGCCAGCAGCCAAGATACAGGAGTCTCTGGAAACACCATATATTTT
size: -; D: -; length: 15; V: TRBV27; J: TRBJ1-1; CDR3: CASRLGGARNTEAFF; DNA: TGTGCCAGCAGGCTAGGAGGGGCTCGGAACACTGAAGCTTTCTTT
size: -; D: TRBD1; length: 15; V: TRBV10-1; J: TRBJ1-1; CDR3: CATGTAKIPGAEAFF; DNA: TGCGCCACCGGGACAGCTAAAATTCCCGGAGCTGAAGCTTTCTTT
size: -; D: -; length: 16; V: TRBV10-3; J: TRBJ1-5; CDR3: CAISESGGSSNQPQHF; DNA: TGTGCCATCAGTGAGTCCGGGGGGAGCAGCAATCAGCCCCAGCATTTT
size: -; D: -; length: 12; V: TRBV29-1; J: TRBJ2-7; CDR3: CSVELPAREQYF; DNA: TGCAGCGTTGAACTTCCGGCTAGGGAGCAGTACTTC
size: -; D: -; length: 15; V: TRBV3-1/TRBV3-2; J: TRBJ1-2; CDR3: CASSQDNVGPSGYTF; DNA: TGTGCCAGCAGCCAAGATAATGTGGGGCCGAGTGGCTACACCTTC
size: -; D: -; length: 15; V: TRBV10-2; J: TRBJ1-5; CDR3: CSRVPRDIRNQPQHF; DNA: TGTAGCCGGGTACCGAGGGACATCCGCAATCAGCCCCAGCATTTT
size: -; D: TRBD1; length: 16; V: TRBV5-1; J: TRBJ1-2; CDR3: CASSLTGTGYGYGYTF; DNA: TGCGCCAGCAGCTTGACGGGGACAGGGTACGGGTATGGCTACACCTTC
size: -; D: TRBD1; length: 14; V: TRBV30; J: TRBJ1-4; CDR3: CAWRRGTGREKLFF; DNA: TGTGCCTGGAGGAGGGGGACAGGGCGCGAAAAACTGTTTTTT
size: -; D: TRBD1; length: 18; V: TRBV14; J: TRBJ2-2; CDR3: CASSQEGQGLVGTGELFF; DNA: TGTGCCAGCAGCCAAGAAGGACAGGGGTTAGTCGGGACCGGGGAGCTGTTTTTT
size: -; D: -; length: 17; V: TRBV6-1; J: TRBJ2-1; CDR3: CASSELGSGHASSEQFF; DNA: TGTGCCAGCAGTGAATTAGGATCGGGACACGCTTCCAGTGAGCAGTTCTTC
size: once; D: TRBD1; length: 15; V: TRBV9; J: TRBJ2-1; CDR3: CASSVGTGLYNEQFF; DNA: TGTGCCAGCAGCGTCGGGACAGGGCTTTACAATGAGCAGTTCTTC
size: -; D: TRBD1; length: 13; V: TRBV3-1/TRBV3-2; J: TRBJ2-7; CDR3: CASSRDRAYEQYF; DNA: TGTGCCAGCAGCCGGGACAGGGCCTACGAGCAGTACTTC
size: -; D: -; length: 18; V: TRBV3-1/TRBV3-2; J: TRBJ2-5; CDR3: CASSQVSPRGPNGETQYF; DNA: TGTGCCAGCAGCCAAGTGTCACCCAGGGGCCCCAATGGAGAGACCCAGTACTTC
size: -; D: TRBD2; length: 16; V: TRBV7-9; J: TRBJ2-5; CDR3: CASSSGTSGGGETQYF; DNA: TGTGCCAGCAGCTCTGGGACTAGCGGGGGTGGGGAGACCCAGTACTTC
size: -; D: -; length: 14; V: TRBV7-9; J: TRBJ1-2; CDR3: CASSFRGAGYGYTF; DNA: TGTGCCAGCAGCTTCAGGGGTGCGGGCTATGGCTACACCTTC
size: -; D: TRBD2; length: 16; V: TRBV19; J: TRBJ2-2; CDR3: CASSPGLAGGPGELFF; DNA: TGTGCCAGTAGTCCAGGACTAGCGGGGGGGCCCGGGGAGCTGTTTTTT
size: -; D: -; length: 14; V: TRBV18; J: TRBJ1-2; CDR3: CASSPPRANYGYTF; DNA: TGTGCCAGCTCACCGCCACGGGCTAACTATGGCTACACCTTC
size: -; D: TRBD1; length: 18; V: TRBV10-2; J: TRBJ2-2; CDR3: CASSEGTGGSLNTGELFF; DNA: TGCGCCAGCAGTGAAGGGACAGGGGGCAGTCTTAACACCGGGGAGCTGTTTTTT
size: -; D: TRBD1; length: 16; V: TRBV5-1; J: TRBJ1-5; CDR3: CASSPGTGSGNQPQHF; DNA: TGCGCCAGCAGTCCCGGGACAGGGAGTGGCAATCAGCCCCAGCATTTT
size: -; D: -; length: 16; V: TRBV7-6; J: TRBJ1-5; CDR3: CASSLGSAGVNQPQHF; DNA: TGTGCCAGCAGCTTAGGAAGTGCGGGGGTCAATCAGCCCCAGCATTTT
size: -; D: TRBD1; length: 16; V: TRBV19; J: TRBJ1-1; CDR3: CASSILRDRGDTEAFF; DNA: TGTGCCAGTAGTATACTCCGGGACAGGGGAGACACTGAAGCTTTCTTT
size: -; D: TRBD1; length: 14; V: TRBV5-4; J: TRBJ1-1; CDR3: CASSPRRGDTEAFF; DNA: TGTGCCAGCAGCCCCCGCAGGGGGGACACTGAAGCTTTCTTT
size: once; D: TRBD1; length: 15; V: TRBV11-3; J: TRBJ2-7; CDR3: CASSEGGTGAYEQYF; DNA: TGTGCCAGCAGCGAAGGAGGGACAGGGGCTTACGAGCAGTACTTC
size: -; D: -; length: 16; V: TRBV4-1; J: TRBJ1-2; CDR3: CASSQGQGTVLDGYTF; DNA: TGCGCCAGCAGTCAAGGGCAGGGGACCGTTCTAGATGGCTACACCTTC
size: -; D: -; length: 15; V: TRBV5-8; J: TRBJ1-3; CDR3: CASSLGRLGGNTIYF; DNA: TGTGCCAGCAGCTTGGGGCGTCTAGGTGGAAACACCATATATTTT
size: -; D: TRBD1; length: 15; V: TRBV27; J: TRBJ1-6; CDR3: CASSRLTGGRSPLHF; DNA: TGTGCCAGCAGTCGACTGACAGGGGGAAGGTCACCCCTCCACTTT
size: -; D: -; length: 11; V: TRBV11-2; J: TRBJ1-1; CDR3: CASSLGQDAFF; DNA: TGTGCCAGCAGCTTAGGACAGGACGCTTTCTTT
size: -; D: TRBD1; length: 13; V: TRBV7-9; J: TRBJ2-7; CDR3: CASSPGTVVEQYF; DNA: TGTGCCAGCAGCCCCGGGACAGTGGTCGAGCAGTACTTC
size: once; D: -; length: 18; V: TRBV3-1/TRBV3-2; J: TRBJ1-5; CDR3: CASSLRGGSRYSNQPQHF; DNA: TGTGCCAGCAGCCTGAGGGGGGGATCTAGATATAGCAATCAGCCCCAGCATTTT
size: -; D: -; length: 15; V: TRBV5-1; J: TRBJ2-7; CDR3: CASSLSPHDSYEQYF; DNA: TGCGCCAGCAGCCTATCCCCTCACGACAGCTACGAGCAGTACTTC
size: once; D: -; length: 13; V: TRBV3-1/TRBV3-2; J: TRBJ2-3; CDR3: CASSQSREDTQYF; DNA: TGTGCCAGCAGCCAATCCCGAGAAGATACGCAGTATTTT
size: many; D: -; length: 12; V: TRBV12-3/TRBV12-4; J: TRBJ1-2; CDR3: CASSLQDYGYTF; DNA: TGTGCCAGCAGTTTGCAGGACTATGGCTACACCTTC
size: -; D: TRBD2; length: 16; V: TRBV5-1; J: TRBJ2-5; CDR3: CASSLGLAGGQETQYF; DNA: TGCGCCAGCAGCTTAGGACTAGCGGGGGGACAAGAGACCCAGTACTTC
size: -; D: -; length: 13; V: TRBV25-1; J: TRBJ2-7; CDR3: CASRWGVSYEQYF; DNA: TGTGCCAGCCGGTGGGGGGTTTCCTACGAGCAGTACTTC
size: -; D: -; length: 16; V: TRBV11-2; J: TRBJ1-6; CDR3: CASRVSLWADNSPLHF; DNA: TGTGCCAGCAGAGTTTCCCTTTGGGCAGATAATTCACCCCTCCACTTT
size: once; D: TRBD2; length: 16; V: TRBV6-1; J: TRBJ2-3; CDR3: CASSVNSGVPTDTQYF; DNA: TGTGCCAGCAGTGTCAATAGCGGGGTCCCCACAGATACGCAGTATTTT
size: -; D: -; length: 16; V: TRBV5-4; J: TRBJ1-2; CDR3: CASSLNGAGNVGGYTF; DNA: TGTGCCAGCAGCTTGAACGGGGCGGGAAACGTGGGTGGCTACACCTTC
size: -; D: -; length: 14; V: TRBV29-1; J: TRBJ1-6; CDR3: CSVEDLYRDSPLHF; DNA: TGCAGCGTTGAGGATTTGTACAGGGATTCACCCCTCCACTTT
size: -; D: TRBD1; length: 15; V: TRBV29-1; J: TRBJ1-1; CDR3: CSVEDHGWDRDEAFF; DNA: TGCAGCGTTGAAGATCACGGGTGGGACAGGGATGAAGCTTTCTTT
size: -; D: -; length: 12; V: TRBV10-3; J: TRBJ2-1; CDR3: CAISEDTSEQFF; DNA: TGTGCCATCAGTGAGGACACTAGCGAGCAGTTCTTC
size: -; D: -; length: 14; V: TRBV30; J: TRBJ2-3; CDR3: CAWSVRGRTDTQYF; DNA: TGTGCCTGGAGTGTACGCGGTAGAACAGATACGCAGTATTTT
size: -; D: -; length: 17; V: TRBV9; J: TRBJ2-2; CDR3: CASTLGSGRVNTGELFF; DNA: TGTGCCAGCACCCTAGGTTCAGGCAGGGTGAACACCGGGGAGCTGTTTTTT
size: -; D: -; length: 15; V: TRBV7-9; J: TRBJ2-5; CDR3: CASSLKFGFQETQYF; DNA: TGTGCCAGCAGCTTAAAATTCGGTTTCCAAGAGACCCAGTACTTC
size: -; D: TRBD1; length: 15; V: TRBV27; J: TRBJ1-4; CDR3: CASSLNRGFNEKLFF; DNA: TGTGCCAGCAGTCTAAACAGGGGGTTTAATGAAAAACTGTTTTTT
size: -; D: -; length: 16; V: TRBV5-1; J: TRBJ2-6; CDR3: CASRSPGNYGANVLTF; DNA: TGCGCCAGCAGATCCCCAGGAAATTATGGGGCCAACGTCCTGACTTTC
size: -; D: -; length: 14; V: TRBV4-1; J: TRBJ1-2; CDR3: CASKRGTTNYGYTF; DNA: TGCGCCAGCAAGAGGGGGACGACTAACTATGGCTACACCTTC
size: -; D: -; length: 13; V: TRBV5-1; J: TRBJ2-5; CDR3: CASSLGSEGTQYF; DNA: TGCGCCAGCAGCTTGGGGAGCGAGGGGACCCAGTACTTC
size: -; D: TRBD1; length: 14; V: TRBV15; J: TRBJ2-1; CDR3: CATSRDKGAYEQFF; DNA: TGTGCCACCAGCAGAGATAAGGGGGCCTATGAGCAGTTCTTC